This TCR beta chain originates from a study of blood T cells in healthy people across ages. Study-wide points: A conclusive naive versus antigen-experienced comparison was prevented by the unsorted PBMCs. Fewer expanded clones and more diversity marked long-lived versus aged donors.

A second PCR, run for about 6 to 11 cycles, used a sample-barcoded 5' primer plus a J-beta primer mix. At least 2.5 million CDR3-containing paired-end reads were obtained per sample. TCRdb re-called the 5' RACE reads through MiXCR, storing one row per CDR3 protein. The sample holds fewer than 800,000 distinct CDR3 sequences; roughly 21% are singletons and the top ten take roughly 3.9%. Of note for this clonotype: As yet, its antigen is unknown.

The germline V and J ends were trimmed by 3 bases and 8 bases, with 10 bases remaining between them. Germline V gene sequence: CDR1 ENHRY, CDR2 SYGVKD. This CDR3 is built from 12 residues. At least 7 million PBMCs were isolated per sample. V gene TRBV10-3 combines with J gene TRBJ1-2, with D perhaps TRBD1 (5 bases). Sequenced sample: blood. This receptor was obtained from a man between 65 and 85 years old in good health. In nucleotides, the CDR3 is TGTGCCATCAGTGAAGGGGCGGGAGGCTACACCTTC. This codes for CAISEGAGGYTF.